The T cell receptor beta chain under discussion was sequenced for a study of T cells after yellow fever vaccination. Germline values: CDR1 SGDLS, CDR2 YYNGEE. There are 15 residues in the CDR3. V was clipped by 4 bases and J by 0 bases, with 13 bases between them. This clonotype was observed a few times. TCRdb analysed the 5' RACE reads with MiXCR anew, one entry per CDR3 protein. The sample consists of approximately 96,000 distinct CDR3 sequences, approximately 9% of them appearing once. Material: CD8+ T cells not binding an NS4B(214-222) dextramer, sorted from PBMCs, obtained around 16 days after the first yellow fever vaccination. V gene TRBV9 combines with J gene TRBJ1-2; the D gene is possibly TRBD1 (5 bases). This clonotype was obtained from a man between 18 and 35 years old who received the YFV17D yellow fever vaccine. CDR3 nucleotides: TGTGCCAGCAGCCCGTCTTCAGGGACTAACTATGGCTACACCTTC. Translated: CASSPSSGTNYGYTF.